These 30 T cell receptor beta chains share one sample of origin, sequenced in a study of blood T cell repertoires in COVID-19. Produced via immunoSEQ multiplex PCR; TCRdb's table is partial and in-frame only. The sample has about 140,000 clones; 80% are singletons. Sequencing was performed on peripheral blood. The origin of the receptors is a man between 65 and 85 years old who had recovered from COVID-19.

V is TRBV27 and J is TRBJ2-1, with D perhaps matching TRBD2 (6 bases). V shed 5 bases and J shed 8 bases, with 10 bases lying between them. The CDR3 extends over 12 amino acids. CDR1 and CDR2 from the germline V gene are MNHEY and SMNVEV (reference sequence). CDR3 region: CASSPRLDEQFF. In nucleotides, the CDR3 is TGTGCCAGCAGTCCTCGACTAGATGAGCAGTTCTTC.

This rearrangement joins TRBV5-8 to TRBJ2-1; TRBD2 matches 12 bases. Germline V lookup: CDR1 SGHTS, CDR2 YDEGEE. V gave up 4 bases and J gave up 1 base; unmatched junction bases: 3. The CDR3 spans 16 residues. The CDR3 coding sequence is TGTGCCAGCAGCCAAGGGACTAGCGGGTCCTACAATGAGCAGTTCTTC. As protein: CASSQGTSGSYNEQFF.

The genes are TRBV19 and TRBJ1-1, with no clear D. Trimming stripped 8 bases from V and 2 bases from J, with 9 bases between. The CDR3 covers 12 residues. Germline V gene lookup returns CDR1 LNHDA and CDR2 SQIVND (reference sequence). Here the CDR3 DNA reads TGTGCCAGTCGGACGGGAAACACTGAAGCTTTCTTT. It specifies CASRTGNTEAFF.

This clone was found a few times. V and J are TRBV7-3 and TRBJ1-1; 7 nucleotides agree with TRBD1. J was trimmed by 5 bases and V by 2 bases; bases with no gene match: 2. CDR1 and CDR2 (germline): SGHTA, FQGTGA. The CDR3 loop spans 13 amino acids. CDR3 in amino acids: CASSLSGGTEAFF. In DNA, the CDR3 is TGTGCCAGCAGCTTATCAGGGGGGACTGAAGCTTTCTTT. Based on the CDR3 plus reference TRBV7-3 and TRBJ1-1, the full variable domain is GAGVSQTPSNKVTEKGKYVELRCDPISGHTALYWYRQSLGQGPEFLIYFQGTGAADDSGLPNDRFFAVRPEGSVSTLKIQRTERGDSAVYLCASSLSGGTEAFFGQGTRLTVV.

This chain connects TRBV30 to TRBJ2-5, with D perhaps matching TRBD2 (6 bases). CDR3 length equals 15 residues. Germline CDR1 reads GTSNPN; CDR2 reads SVGIG (reference sequence). Between the trimmed V and J ends, which lost 0 bases and 0 bases, there was a span of 11 bases. The CDR3 DNA reads TGTGCCTGGAGTGTAGGGTGGGACTACCAAGAGACCCAGTACTTC. Amino acid sequence: CAWSVGWDYQETQYF.

The chain couples TRBV7-2 to TRBJ1-1, with TRBD1 as a possible D gene (5 bases). The CDR3 contains 13 residues. Germline V gene lookup returns CDR1 SGHTA and CDR2 FQGNSA. Between the trimmed V and J ends, which lost 2 bases and 1 base, there was a span of 5 bases. The CDR3 is CASSLQGNTEAFF. CDR3 bases: TGTGCCAGCAGCTTACAGGGGAACACTGAAGCTTTCTTT.

This CDR3 is CASSLVSGAGVDTQYF. CDR3 DNA sequence: TGTGCCAGCAGCTTAGTCTCAGGGGCGGGAGTGGATACGCAGTATTTT. The genes are TRBV7-3 and TRBJ2-3; possible D gene TRBD2, 7 bases. The length of the CDR3 is 16 residues. Germline loops: CDR1 SGHTA, CDR2 FQGTGA. The V end was cut by 2 bases, the J end by 6 bases, with 18 bases between.

The genes are TRBV29-1 and TRBJ1-1; 7 nucleotides agree with TRBD1. This CDR3 has 13 amino acids. V lost 6 bases, J lost 2 bases, and 6 bases stayed unmatched. Germline-derived CDR1 and CDR2 are SQVTM and ANQGSEA. The chain's CDR3 is CSVSQGFNTEAFF. In DNA, the CDR3 is TGCAGCGTCTCACAGGGGTTCAACACTGAAGCTTTCTTT.

This clone was seen just once. V gene TRBV6-2 or TRBV6-3 combines with J gene TRBJ1-6; D is unclear. Per germline, CDR1 MNHEY and CDR2 SVGEGT. This CDR3 has 15 residues. The V end lost 5 bases, the J end lost 8 bases, and 16 bases lay between the germline ends. The CDR3 here is CASSATGIRDSPLHF. CDR3 bases: TGTGCCAGCAGTGCCACCGGGATCCGGGATTCACCCCTCCACTTT.

J is TRBJ1-2 and V is TRBV7-2, with D maybe TRBD1 (5 bases). Per germline, CDR1 SGHTA and CDR2 FQGNSA. Trimming shortened V by 5 bases and J by 4 bases, and 11 bases separated the two germline ends. The CDR3 sequence is 13 residues long. CDR3 residues: CASSPRQIYGYTF. The CDR3 nucleotides read TGTGCCAGCAGCCCCCGACAGATCTATGGCTACACCTTC.

J is TRBJ1-5 and V is TRBV19, with D possibly TRBD1 on 6 matching bases. The V end lost 5 bases, the J end lost 6 bases, and 20 bases lay between the germline ends. The CDR3 is 16 residues long. The germline CDR1 and CDR2 sequences are LNHDA and SQIVND (reference sequence). In DNA, the CDR3 is TGTGCCAGTAGTCCGACTCCCGGGACAACAAGTCAGCCCCAGCATTTT. Its protein product is CASSPTPGTTSQPQHF.

The chain couples TRBV6-5 to TRBJ2-7, with TRBD2 matching 9 bases. There are 15 residues in the CDR3. V was pared by 2 bases and J by 4 bases, with 6 bases of the junction left unmatched. Germline V gene lookup returns CDR1 MNHEY and CDR2 SVGAGI. CDR3 nucleotide sequence: TGTGCCAGCAGTTACGGGCGGGAGGGTTTTTACGAGCAGTACTTC. This codes for CASSYGREGFYEQYF.

V and J are TRBV24-1 and TRBJ2-1; D is unclear. From germline, CDR1 is KGHDR and CDR2 SFDVKD. The CDR3 runs 13 residues. V gave up 3 bases and J gave up 9 bases, with 11 bases separating them. DNA of the CDR3: TGTGCCACCAGTGATATTGCGTCTGGTGAGCAGTTCTTC. Encoded protein: CATSDIASGEQFF.

This sequence joins TRBV5-1 and TRBJ2-2, with TRBD2 matching 7 bases. The V gene end was trimmed by 2 bases and the J gene end by 4 bases; junction bases not matched to a gene: 5. From germline, CDR1 is SGHRS and CDR2 YFSETQ. The CDR3 is 15 amino acids. This CDR3 is CASSFSSGVTGELFF. CDR3 DNA: TGCGCCAGCAGCTTTTCTAGCGGAGTCACCGGGGAGCTGTTTTTT.

The V call is TRBV29-1, the J call TRBJ2-5; 10 positions match TRBD1. The ends lost 4 bases at V and 5 bases at J; junction bases unmatched: 4. This CDR3 is built from 13 residues. From germline, CDR1 is SQVTM and CDR2 ANQGSEA. CDR3 sequence (DNA): TGCAGCGTTGCCCGGGACAGGGGCGAGACCCAGTACTTC. This encodes CSVARDRGETQYF.

This sequence joins TRBV10-2 and TRBJ2-5; the D is unclear. Germline V gene sequence: CDR1 WSHSY, CDR2 SAAADI. The CDR3 is made up of 12 amino acids. V gave up 3 bases and J gave up 5 bases, with 7 bases separating them. CDR3 nucleotide sequence: TGCGCCAGCAGTGATGCCGGGGAGACCCAGTACTTC. It encodes CASSDAGETQYF.

The chain has TRBV19 and TRBJ1-2, with TRBD1 identical over 9 bases. The length of the CDR3 is 15 residues. J gave up 2 bases and V 8 bases, and 9 bases lay outside the gene matches. Germline CDR1 LNHDA, CDR2 SQIVND (reference sequence). CDR3 amino acids: CASWAGQGPNYGYTF. CDR3 nucleotides: TGTGCCAGTTGGGCGGGACAGGGCCCCAACTATGGCTACACCTTC. Full variable domain (remainder filled in from reference TRBV19 and TRBJ1-2): DGGITQSPKYLFRKEGQNVTLSCEQNLNHDAMYWYRQDPGQGLRLIYYSQIVNDFQKGDIAEGYSVSREKKESFPLTVTSAQKNPTAFYLCASWAGQGPNYGYTFGSGTRLTVV.

The chain employs TRBV30 and TRBJ2-7; 9 nucleotides line up with TRBD2. This CDR3 has 15 amino acids. Germline V gene lookup returns CDR1 GTSNPN and CDR2 SVGIG (reference sequence). J lost 4 bases, V lost 2 bases, and 9 bases had no gene match. CDR3 coding DNA: TGTGCCTGGAGTTCCCCCCTAGCGGGAAGATACGAGCAGTACTTC. Residues: CAWSSPLAGRYEQYF. The variable domain in full, with the rest retrieved from reference TRBV30 and TRBJ2-7, is SQTIHQWPATLVQPVGSPLSLECTVEGTSNPNLYWYRQAAGRGLQLLFYSVGIGQISSEVPQNLSASRPQDRQFILSSKKLLLSDSGFYLCAWSSPLAGRYEQYFGPGTRLTVT.

The chain employs TRBV5-5 and TRBJ2-1; 8 positions match TRBD2. V was pared by 3 bases and J by 2 bases, with 13 bases of the junction left unmatched. CDR3 length: 18 residues. The V gene's germline CDR1 is SGHKS and CDR2 YYEKEE (reference sequence). The CDR3 region has the DNA TGTGCCAGCAGCTCCCGAGGGAGCGGGAGTTCCACCTACAATGAGCAGTTCTTC. This encodes CASSSRGSGSSTYNEQFF.

This chain uses TRBV7-2 with TRBJ1-6; D gene unclear. From germline, CDR1 is SGHTA and CDR2 FQGNSA. This CDR3 comprises 16 residues. Trimming pared 4 bases from V and 0 bases from J, leaving 10 bases between. The CDR3 sequence is CASSSDGSSYNSPLHF. The CDR3 bases are TGTGCCAGCAGCTCCGACGGGAGCTCCTATAATTCACCCCTCCACTTT.

The V gene is TRBV27, the J gene TRBJ1-1; D not certain. Between the trimmed V and J ends, which lost 0 bases and 3 bases, there was a span of 5 bases. CDR3 length: 13 amino acids. Germline assignment: CDR1 MNHEY and CDR2 SMNVEV (reference sequence). Written as DNA, the CDR3 is TGTGCCAGCAGTTTATCAGCCTACACTGAAGCTTTCTTT. Its translation is CASSLSAYTEAFF.

This rearrangement joins TRBV9 to TRBJ2-3; TRBD2 might be the D (6 bases). CDR3 length: 15 residues. Germline V gene data show CDR1 as SGDLS and CDR2 as YYNGEE. The V gene lost 3 bases and the J gene lost 2 bases, with 13 bases spanning the gap. The CDR3 coding sequence is TGTGCCAGCAGCGCTTGGGGCGGGGCCACAGATACGCAGTATTTT. This sequence encodes CASSAWGGATDTQYF. The full variable domain, rest sourced from reference TRBV9 and TRBJ2-3, is DSGVTQTPKHLITATGQRVTLRCSPRSGDLSVYWYQQSLDQGLQFLIQYYNGEERAKGNILERFSAQQFPDLHSELNLSSLELGDSALYFCASSAWGGATDTQYFGPGTRLTVL.

This clone occurred once. The rearrangement joins TRBV30 to TRBJ2-7, with 8 bases identical to TRBD1. Germline values: CDR1 GTSNPN, CDR2 SVGIG (reference sequence). There are 16 residues in the CDR3. The junction had 11 bases not matched to a gene; V was cut back by 1 base and J by 3 bases. For the CDR3, the DNA is TGTGCCTGGAGTGGAGCAGGACAGGGCTACAACTACGAGCAGTACTTC. The encoded protein is CAWSGAGQGYNYEQYF. Full variable domain (remainder filled in from reference TRBV30 and TRBJ2-7): SQTIHQWPATLVQPVGSPLSLECTVEGTSNPNLYWYRQAAGRGLQLLFYSVGIGQISSEVPQNLSASRPQDRQFILSSKKLLLSDSGFYLCAWSGAGQGYNYEQYFGPGTRLTVT.

The V gene is TRBV7-6, the J gene TRBJ2-1; 7 bases align to TRBD1. The CDR3 sequence is 14 residues long. Per the germline V gene, CDR1 is SGHVS and CDR2 is FNYEAQ. V lost 5 bases, J lost 7 bases, and 8 bases stayed unmatched. The CDR3 DNA is TGTGCCAGCAGCGCCCGGGACAGTCAGAATGAGCAGTTCTTC. Its translation: CASSARDSQNEQFF.

The chain has TRBV10-3 and TRBJ2-7; the D gene is possibly TRBD2 (5 bases). The CDR3 loop spans 14 amino acids. Trimming took off 6 bases at V and 4 bases at J, with 16 bases between the two ends. Germline-derived CDR1 and CDR2 are ENHRY and SYGVKD. As DNA, the CDR3 is TGTGCCATCAGGGGAGACTCGGGGTTTTACGAGCAGTACTTC. Amino acid sequence: CAIRGDSGFYEQYF.

This clone was seen only once. This chain connects TRBV10-2 to TRBJ2-2; TRBD2 might be the D (5 bases). The CDR3 has 14 amino acids. Between the trimmed V and J ends, which lost 6 bases and 5 bases, there was a span of 13 bases. The germline V gene encodes CDR1 WSHSY and CDR2 SAAADI. The CDR3 region has the DNA TGCGCCAGCAGCCACACTAGTTTTACCGGGGAGCTGTTTTTT. As protein: CASSHTSFTGELFF.

J is TRBJ2-3 and V is TRBV2; the match to TRBD2 covers 9 bases. J was trimmed by 14 bases and V by 2 bases; bases with no gene match: 14. The CDR3 totals 15 residues. In germline, CDR1 is SNHLY, CDR2 FYNNEI. The CDR3 loop is CASSERRAGGPNRYF. DNA for the CDR3: TGTGCCAGCAGTGAACGGAGGGCGGGAGGGCCGAATCGGTATTTT.

The V and J genes are TRBV7-2 and TRBJ1-1, with D hard to call. The CDR3 contains 14 residues. Germline loops: CDR1 SGHTA, CDR2 FQGNSA. V was pared by 5 bases and J by 0 bases, with 10 bases between. CDR3 sequence: CASSRGRMNTEAFF. In DNA form, the CDR3 reads TGTGCCAGCAGCCGGGGTAGAATGAACACTGAAGCTTTCTTT.

This clone was detected only a few times. The chain carries TRBV19 and TRBJ1-4; TRBD1 aligns across 10 bases. Per the germline V gene, CDR1 is LNHDA and CDR2 is SQIVND (reference sequence). V lost 9 bases to trimming and J lost 7 bases; unmatched junction nucleotides: 5. The CDR3 is 13 residues long. This chain's CDR3 is CASIGQGGEKLFF. CDR3 sequence (DNA): TGTGCCAGCATAGGACAGGGGGGTGAAAAACTGTTTTTT.

V is TRBV9 and J is TRBJ2-2; 7 nucleotides align to TRBD2. This CDR3 comprises 17 residues. Germline V gives CDR1 SGDLS, CDR2 YYNGEE. After removal of 0 bases from V and 3 bases from J, the junction contained 8 bases not matched to a gene. The CDR3: CASSVGEAGWDTGELFF. The CDR3 DNA is TGTGCCAGCAGCGTAGGAGAAGCGGGATGGGACACCGGGGAGCTGTTTTTT.